Presented here are 8 T cell receptor beta chains from one specimen sequenced in a study of spatial heterogeneity in lung cancer. TCRdb ran MiXCR on the 5' RACE reads and lists one entry per CDR3 protein. This table has under 8,000 distinct CDR3 sequences, 1% to 1.5% appearing once. For these TCRs, the target antigens are not known. Time point given: sample taken at primary tumor resection. Study conclusions and caveats: Tumoral mutation counts were tracked by counts of expanded intratumoral alpha and beta TCRs.

The sequences come from lung tumor tissue, collected at surgery. The receptors stem from a male donor with early-stage non-small cell lung cancer.

By its share, this clonotype is medium-sized. V gene TRBV12-3 or TRBV12-4 combines with J gene TRBJ1-2; possible D gene TRBD1, 6 bases. V was clipped by 2 bases and J by 8 bases, with 15 bases between them. The CDR3 runs 14 residues. The CDR3 reads CASSLRNRANGYTF. The CDR3 nucleotides are TGTGCCAGCAGTTTAAGGAACAGGGCTAACGGCTACACCTTC.

This clonotype was counted ten times or more. V gene TRBV19 combines with J gene TRBJ2-2, with a possible D match to TRBD1 (6 bases). V gave up 6 bases and J gave up 5 bases, with 22 bases separating them. The CDR3 loop spans 17 amino acids. Per germline, CDR1 LNHDA and CDR2 SQIVND (reference sequence). In DNA form, the CDR3 reads TGTGCCAGTAGGAACCCGGACAGTACGCCTGGGACCGGGGAGCTGTTTTTT. It translates to CASRNPDSTPGTGELFF. Filled out from reference TRBV19 and TRBJ2-2, the complete variable domain reads DGGITQSPKYLFRKEGQNVTLSCEQNLNHDAMYWYRQDPGQGLRLIYYSQIVNDFQKGDIAEGYSVSREKKESFPLTVTSAQKNPTAFYLCASRNPDSTPGTGELFFGEGSRLTVL.

This clonotype was observed many times. V gene TRBV10-3 combines with J gene TRBJ2-1; 9 bases are shared with TRBD1. This CDR3 comprises 16 residues. V dropped 7 bases and J dropped 0; count of bases not matched to a gene: 7. Germline CDR1 is ENHRY and CDR2 is SYGVKD. The CDR3 DNA is TGTGCCATCACCTCCGGGACAGGGAGCTCCTACAATGAGCAGTTCTTC. Protein: CAITSGTGSSYNEQFF.

This clonotype is medium-sized in the sample. The gene calls are TRBV5-1 and TRBJ1-4; 9 bases line up with TRBD1. Losses at the gene ends were 0 bases for V and 5 bases for J; bases not matched to a gene: 8. The CDR3 spans 17 residues. CDR1 is SGHRS, CDR2 YFSETQ, per germline. The CDR3 is CASSLEARTGANEKLFF. CDR3 in DNA: TGCGCCAGCAGCTTGGAGGCCCGGACAGGGGCGAATGAAAAACTGTTTTTT.

Within the sample, this clonotype is medium-sized. This chain uses TRBV24-1 with TRBJ1-2; 9 bases map to TRBD1. This CDR3 spans 15 amino acids. CDR1 is KGHDR, CDR2 SFDVKD, per germline. Unmatched junction bases numbered 6, after V lost 4 bases and J lost 4 bases. CDR3 nucleotide sequence: TGTGCCACCAGTGAATCCGGGACAGGGTCCTATGGCTACACCTTC. It yields the protein CATSESGTGSYGYTF.

The table lists this clonotype with many counts. J is TRBJ1-1 and V is TRBV5-1; D is undetermined. Trimming shortened V by 0 bases and J by 6 bases, and 9 bases separated the two germline ends. Germline CDR1 reads SGHRS; CDR2 reads YFSETQ. CDR3 length: 13 amino acids. CDR3 bases: TGCGCCAGCAGCTTGGGGCAAATGGCTGAAGCTTTCTTT. This translates into CASSLGQMAEAFF.

This clonotype came up many times. CDR3 DNA: TGCGCCAGCAGCTTGGTCAGGTTCTATGGCTACACCTTC. Protein: CASSLVRFYGYTF. This chain links TRBV5-1 with TRBJ1-2; unclear D gene. From germline, CDR1 is SGHRS and CDR2 YFSETQ. V shed 0 bases and J shed 4 bases, with 7 bases lying between them. This CDR3 spans 13 amino acids. Full variable domain (outside the CDR3, taken from reference TRBV5-1 and TRBJ1-2): KAGVTQTPRYLIKTRGQQVTLSCSPISGHRSVSWYQQTPGQGLQFLFEYFSETQRNKGNFPGRFSGRQFSNSRSEMNVSTLELGDSALYLCASSLVRFYGYTFGSGTRLTVV.

By sample share, this clonotype is medium-sized. The genes are TRBV6-1 and TRBJ1-4; D ambiguous. Germline CDR1 and CDR2: MNHNS and SASEGT. CDR3 length: 19 residues. The germline V and J ends were trimmed by 0 bases and 0 bases, with 17 bases remaining between them. Here the CDR3 DNA reads TGTGCCAGCAGTGAAGCCCCGGTGGCGGGGTTTGCAACTAATGAAAAACTGTTTTTT. Its translation: CASSEAPVAGFATNEKLFF.